This T cell receptor (beta chain) was sequenced during a study of cytomegalovirus exposure and HLA in healthy donors. On the study more broadly: Of all 360 or so donors who were genotyped, about 80% belonged to the Caucasian-associated ancestry cluster. Overall study findings and caveats: Previously analyzed data showed that most TCR beta V segments were productive at a frequency of about 90% or about 30%. Rarity held for most TCR sequences, but there were some public TCRs that occurred in many donors. Roughly uniform depth of sequencing across donors was assumed in presence/absence analyses.

The table lists this clone with a count of one. Its antigen is still unknown. The CDR3 is 16 residues long. CDR1 is SGHDN and CDR2 is FVKESK in the germline V gene. The PCR had 60 Vbeta and 13 Jbeta primers. Profiled with immunoSEQ multiplex PCR; TCRdb holds only in-frame clones, not every one. Of 90,000 to 120,000 clones detected, around 80% appear once; the ten largest clones hold around 3.8%. Material for sequencing was PBMCs. The chain is built from TRBV14 and TRBJ2-5, with D unclear. The end of the DNA aligns better with TRBJ2-7, so the J call may be wrong. This TCR came from a woman between 45 and 60 years old in good health and CMV-seropositive. The CDR3 region has the DNA TGTGCCAGCAGCCAATACGGCGCGGCTAGCTCCTACGAGCAGTACTTC. Translated: CASSQYGAASSYEQYF.